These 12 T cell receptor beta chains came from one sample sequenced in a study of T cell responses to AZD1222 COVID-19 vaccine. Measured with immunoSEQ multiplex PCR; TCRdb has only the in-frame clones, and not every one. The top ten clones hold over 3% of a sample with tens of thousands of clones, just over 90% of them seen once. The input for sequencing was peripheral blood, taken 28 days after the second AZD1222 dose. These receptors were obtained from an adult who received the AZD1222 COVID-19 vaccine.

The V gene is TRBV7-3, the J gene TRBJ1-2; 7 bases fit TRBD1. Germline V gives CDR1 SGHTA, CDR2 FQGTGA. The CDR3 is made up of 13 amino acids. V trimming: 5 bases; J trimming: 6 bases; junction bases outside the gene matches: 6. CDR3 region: CASSDRQGHGYTF. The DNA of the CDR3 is TGTGCCAGCAGCGATCGACAGGGACATGGCTACACCTTC.

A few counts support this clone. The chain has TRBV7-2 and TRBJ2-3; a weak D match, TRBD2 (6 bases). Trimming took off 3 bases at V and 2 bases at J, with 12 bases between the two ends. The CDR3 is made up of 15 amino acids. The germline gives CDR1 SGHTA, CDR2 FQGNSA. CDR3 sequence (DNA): TGTGCCAGCAGCTTTAGGGGACTGAACACAGATACGCAGTATTTT. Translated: CASSFRGLNTDTQYF. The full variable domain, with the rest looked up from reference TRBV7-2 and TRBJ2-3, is GAGVSQSPSNKVTEKGKDVELRCDPISGHTALYWYRQSLGQGLEFLIYFQGNSAPDKSGLPSDRFSAERTGGSVSTLTIQRTQQEDSAVYLCASSFRGLNTDTQYFGPGTRLTVL.

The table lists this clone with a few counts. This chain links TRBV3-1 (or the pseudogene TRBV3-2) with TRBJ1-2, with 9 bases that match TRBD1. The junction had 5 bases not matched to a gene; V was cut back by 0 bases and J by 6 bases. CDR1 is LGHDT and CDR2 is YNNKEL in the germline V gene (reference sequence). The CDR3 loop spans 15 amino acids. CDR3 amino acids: CASSQEGDRADGYTF. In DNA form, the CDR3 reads TGTGCCAGCAGCCAAGAAGGGGACAGGGCGGATGGCTACACCTTC.

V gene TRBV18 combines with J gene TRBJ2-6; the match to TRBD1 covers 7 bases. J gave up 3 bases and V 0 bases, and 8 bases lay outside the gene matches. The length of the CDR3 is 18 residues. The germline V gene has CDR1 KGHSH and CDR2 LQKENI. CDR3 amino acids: CASSPPTGRFSGANVLTF. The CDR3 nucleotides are TGTGCCAGCTCACCACCGACAGGGAGATTTAGTGGGGCCAACGTCCTGACTTTC.

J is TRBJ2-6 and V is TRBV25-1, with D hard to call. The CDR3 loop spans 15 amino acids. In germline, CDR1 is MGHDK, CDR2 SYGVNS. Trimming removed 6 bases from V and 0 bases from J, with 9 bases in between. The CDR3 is CASRSTSSGANVLTF. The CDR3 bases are TGTGCCAGCAGGTCCACGAGCTCTGGGGCCAACGTCCTGACTTTC.

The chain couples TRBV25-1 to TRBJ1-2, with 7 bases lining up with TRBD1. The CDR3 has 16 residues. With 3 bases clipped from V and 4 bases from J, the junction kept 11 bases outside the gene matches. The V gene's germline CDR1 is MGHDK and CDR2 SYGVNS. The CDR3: CASSEWGLTGRYGYTF. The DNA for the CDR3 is TGTGCCAGCAGTGAGTGGGGTTTGACAGGGCGCTATGGCTACACCTTC.

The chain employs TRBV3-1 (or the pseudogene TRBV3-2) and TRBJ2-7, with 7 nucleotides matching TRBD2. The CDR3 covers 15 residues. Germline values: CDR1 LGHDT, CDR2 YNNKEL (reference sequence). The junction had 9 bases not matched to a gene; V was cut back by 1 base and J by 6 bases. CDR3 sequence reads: CASSQGGAGVSEQYF. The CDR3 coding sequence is TGTGCCAGCAGCCAAGGCGGCGCGGGAGTGTCCGAGCAGTACTTC.

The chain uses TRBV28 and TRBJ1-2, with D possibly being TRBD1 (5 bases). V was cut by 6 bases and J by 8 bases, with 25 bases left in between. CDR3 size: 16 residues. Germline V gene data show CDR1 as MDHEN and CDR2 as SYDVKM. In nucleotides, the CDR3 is TGTGCCAGCAGCTTTTCCGACTCCGGGACCTCTTGGGGCTACACCTTC. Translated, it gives CASSFSDSGTSWGYTF.

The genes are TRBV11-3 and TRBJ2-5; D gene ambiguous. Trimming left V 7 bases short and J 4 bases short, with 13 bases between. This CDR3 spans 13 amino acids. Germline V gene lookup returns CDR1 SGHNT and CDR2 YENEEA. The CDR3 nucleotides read TGTGCCAGCACCACACACAGAGGAGAGACCCAGTACTTC. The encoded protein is CASTTHRGETQYF.

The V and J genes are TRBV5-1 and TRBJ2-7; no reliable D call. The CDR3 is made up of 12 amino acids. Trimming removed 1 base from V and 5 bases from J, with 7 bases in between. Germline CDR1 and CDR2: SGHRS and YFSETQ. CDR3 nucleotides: TGCGCCAGCAGCTTGTTCCGAGACGAGCAGTACTTC. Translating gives CASSLFRDEQYF.

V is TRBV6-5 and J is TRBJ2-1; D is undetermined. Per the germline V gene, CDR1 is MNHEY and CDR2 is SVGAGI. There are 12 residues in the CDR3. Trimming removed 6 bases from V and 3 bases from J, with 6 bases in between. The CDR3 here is CASSHLYNEQFF. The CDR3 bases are TGTGCCAGCAGCCACCTCTACAATGAGCAGTTCTTC.

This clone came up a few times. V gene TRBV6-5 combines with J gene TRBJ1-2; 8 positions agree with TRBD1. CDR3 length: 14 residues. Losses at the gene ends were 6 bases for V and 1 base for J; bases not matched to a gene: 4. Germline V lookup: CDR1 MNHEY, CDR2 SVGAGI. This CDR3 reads CASRPDRVNYGYTF. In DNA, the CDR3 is TGTGCCAGCAGACCGGACAGGGTTAACTATGGCTACACCTTC.